Reported below is one T cell receptor (beta chain). Germline-derived CDR1 and CDR2 are SEHNR and FQNEAQ (reference sequence). Trimming cost V 1 base and J 3 bases, with 12 bases left between them. The CDR3 covers 15 residues. This sample was included in a study of blood T cells in healthy people across ages. Together with a sample-barcoded 5' primer, a J-beta primer mix was included in a second PCR lasting about 7 to 11 cycles. Every cDNA was tagged by a template-switch adaptor with 12 random nucleotides. Using its own MiXCR run on the 5' RACE reads, TCRdb lists one record per CDR3 protein. The sample yields 1.5 million to 1.9 million distinct CDR3 sequences, 35% to 45% seen once.

The sequence was obtained from a woman between 18 and 29 years old in good health. V gene TRBV7-9 combines with J gene TRBJ1-1, with D possibly matching TRBD1 (5 bases). The sample comprised blood. The CDR3 nucleotides are TGTGCCAGCAGCTTAGTTACCGGGACTCACACTGAAGCTTTCTTT. Its protein is CASSLVTGTHTEAFF.